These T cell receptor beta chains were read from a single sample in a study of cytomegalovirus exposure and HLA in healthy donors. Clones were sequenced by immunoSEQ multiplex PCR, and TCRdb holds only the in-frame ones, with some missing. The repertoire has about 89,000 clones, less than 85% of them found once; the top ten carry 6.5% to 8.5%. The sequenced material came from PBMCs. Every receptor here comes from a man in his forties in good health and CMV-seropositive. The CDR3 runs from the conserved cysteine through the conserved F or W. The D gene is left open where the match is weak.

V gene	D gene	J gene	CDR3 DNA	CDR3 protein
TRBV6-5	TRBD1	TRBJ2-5	TGTGCCAGCAGTTACTCAGGGGGCCTGGAGACCCAGTACTTC	CASSYSGGLETQYF
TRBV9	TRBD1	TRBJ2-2	TGTGCCAGCAGCGGGAGAAGGACAGGGGGTGAGACCGGGGAGCTGTTTTTT	CASSGRRTGGETGELFF
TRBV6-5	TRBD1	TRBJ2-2	TGTGCCAGCTGGACAGGGTACGGGGAGCTGTTTTTT	CASWTGYGELFF
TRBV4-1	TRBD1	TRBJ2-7	TGCGCCAGCAGCCTCTTAATCCAGGGGGCCCAACCCTACGAGCAGTACTTC	CASSLLIQGAQPYEQYF
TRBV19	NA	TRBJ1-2	TGTGCCAGTAGGGTGACAGATGGCTACACCTTC	CASRVTDGYTF
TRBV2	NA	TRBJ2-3	TGTGCCAGCACTCGGCTAGCAACTAGCACAGATACGCAGTATTTT	CASTRLATSTDTQYF
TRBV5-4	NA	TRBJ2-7	TGTGCCAGCAGCCCGCCTCCCGGGACTCTAACCTACGAGCAGTACTTC	CASSPPPGTLTYEQYF
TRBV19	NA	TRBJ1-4	TGTGCCAGTAGTATTCGGGTGCGCGATGAAAAACTGTTTTTT	CASSIRVRDEKLFF
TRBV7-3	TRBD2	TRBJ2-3	TGTGCCAGTGGGAGCGGGAGTACAGATACGCAGTATTTT	CASGSGSTDTQYF
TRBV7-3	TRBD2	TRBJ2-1	TGTGCCAGCAGCTTAAGGGGCGGACTAGAGGGGAATGAGCAGTTCTTC	CASSLRGGLEGNEQFF